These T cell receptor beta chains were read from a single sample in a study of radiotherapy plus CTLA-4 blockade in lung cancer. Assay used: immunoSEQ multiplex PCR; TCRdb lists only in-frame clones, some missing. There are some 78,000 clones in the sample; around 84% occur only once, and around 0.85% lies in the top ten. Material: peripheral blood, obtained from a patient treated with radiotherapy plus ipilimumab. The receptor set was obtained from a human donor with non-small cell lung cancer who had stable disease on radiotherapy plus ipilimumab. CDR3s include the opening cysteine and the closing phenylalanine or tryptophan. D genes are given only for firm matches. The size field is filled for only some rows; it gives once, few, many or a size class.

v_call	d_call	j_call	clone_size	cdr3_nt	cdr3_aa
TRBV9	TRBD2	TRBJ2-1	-	TGTGCCAGCAGCGTAGATCAGAGCGGGGCGGGTTCCTACAATGAGCAGTTCTTC	CASSVDQSGAGSYNEQFF
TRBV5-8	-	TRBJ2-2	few	TGTGCCAGCAGCCTAGGGGTTGTGGAGCTGTTTTTT	CASSLGVVELFF
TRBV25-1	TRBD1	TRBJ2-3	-	TGTGCCAGCAGTGAATATAAGGGGGCCACAGATACGCAGTATTTT	CASSEYKGATDTQYF
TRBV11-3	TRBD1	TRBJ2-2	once	TGTGCCAGCAGCTCTACAGGGGCCAACACCGGGGAGCTGTTTTTT	CASSSTGANTGELFF
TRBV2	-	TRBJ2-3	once	TGTGCCAGCATTCGGGAAACCACAGATACGCAGTATTTT	CASIRETTDTQYF
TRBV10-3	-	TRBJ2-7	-	TGTGCCACCACTAGGGAAAAAAATGAGGGGTACTACGAGCAGTACTTC	CATTREKNEGYYEQYF
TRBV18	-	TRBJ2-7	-	TGTGCCAGCTCACCACCCGGCGGGACAAAGCACTACGAGCAGTACTTC	CASSPPGGTKHYEQYF
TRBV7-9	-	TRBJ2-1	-	TGTGCCAGCAGCTTAAGGGGGTCTGAGCAGTTCTTC	CASSLRGSEQFF
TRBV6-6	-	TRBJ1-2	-	TGTGCCAGCCGAGAGGGAGGGGGTGTCGATCGCTACACCTTC	CASREGGGVDRYTF
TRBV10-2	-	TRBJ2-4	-	TGCGCCAGCGGGGAAGAGGGAGGCATTCAGTACTTC	CASGEEGGIQYF
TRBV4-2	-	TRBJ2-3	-	TGTGCCAGCAGCCAGAGGGGGGCGGCAGGTGGAGATCGCACAGATACGCAGTATTTT	CASSQRGAAGGDRTDTQYF
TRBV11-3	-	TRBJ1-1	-	TGTGCCAGCAGCTTAGGGGGGAACACTGAAGCTTTCTTT	CASSLGGNTEAFF
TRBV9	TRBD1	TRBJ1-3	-	TGTGCCAGCAGCCCCCGGACAGGGACAGCAAACACCATATATTTT	CASSPRTGTANTIYF
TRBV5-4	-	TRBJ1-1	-	TGTGCCAGCAGCCCCTACCACAGGGTGAACACTGAAGCTTTCTTT	CASSPYHRVNTEAFF
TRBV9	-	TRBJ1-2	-	TGTGCCAGCAGCTCCCGGGGGCAGGGAAACTATGGCTACACCTTC	CASSSRGQGNYGYTF
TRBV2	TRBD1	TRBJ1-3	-	TGTGCCAGCAGTGGAAGGACAGGGGTACACACCATATATTTT	CASSGRTGVHTIYF
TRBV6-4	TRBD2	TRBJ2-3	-	TGTGCCAGCAGTTTCCTAGCGGGGGGGTCGGATACGCAGTATTTT	CASSFLAGGSDTQYF
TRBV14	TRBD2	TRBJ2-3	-	TGTGCCAGCAGCCAAGATCTTGGGAGGGCGGGGGATACGCAGTATTTT	CASSQDLGRAGDTQYF
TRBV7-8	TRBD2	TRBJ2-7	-	TGTGCCAGCCAGACTAGCGGGGGGGCCTACGAGCAGTACTTC	CASQTSGGAYEQYF
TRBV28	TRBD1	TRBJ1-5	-	TGTGCCAGCAACTCAGGGGACAGGCTAGGGTACCGAAATCAGCCCCAGCATTTT	CASNSGDRLGYRNQPQHF
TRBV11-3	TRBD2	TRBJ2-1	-	TGTGCCAGCAGCTTAGACCCGACTAGCTCTAGTAGGAATGAGCAGTTCTTC	CASSLDPTSSSRNEQFF
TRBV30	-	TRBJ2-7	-	TGTGCCTGGACAGGGGGGGGCTACGAGCAGTACTTC	CAWTGGGYEQYF
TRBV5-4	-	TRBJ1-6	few	TGTGCCAGCAGCTTGGCCTCTGGTCGGGAGTCACCCCTCCACTTT	CASSLASGRESPLHF
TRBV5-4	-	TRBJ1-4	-	TGTGCCAGCAGCTTGGGGGCTAGTGAAAAACTGTTTTTT	CASSLGASEKLFF
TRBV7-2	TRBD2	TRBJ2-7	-	TGTGCCAGCAGCGGCGGACTAGCGGGGAGTGAGCAGTACTTC	CASSGGLAGSEQYF
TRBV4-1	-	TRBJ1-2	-	TGCGCCAGCAGCCCTGGGCCGACGGCGCTCTATGGCTACACCTTC	CASSPGPTALYGYTF
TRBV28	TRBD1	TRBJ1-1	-	TGTGCCAGCAGTTTAGACAGGGGGAGGGACACTGAAGCTTTCTTT	CASSLDRGRDTEAFF
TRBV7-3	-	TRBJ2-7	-	TGTGCCAGCAGCCAAGGACCCGGCTACGAGCAGTACTTC	CASSQGPGYEQYF
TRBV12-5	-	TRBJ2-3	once	TGTGCTAGTGGGTACGGTAGGGGACCAGATACGCAGTATTTT	CASGYGRGPDTQYF
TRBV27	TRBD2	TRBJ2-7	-	TGTGCCAGCAGTTTATCCATTACTAGCGGGAGATTCGAGCAGTACTTC	CASSLSITSGRFEQYF
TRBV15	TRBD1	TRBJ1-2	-	TGTGCCACCAGCAGAGACCCGACAGGGTCGGACTATGGCTACACCTTC	CATSRDPTGSDYGYTF
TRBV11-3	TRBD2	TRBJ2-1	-	TGTGCCAGCAGCTTAAGGCGGGGGGTCTTCTCCTACAATGAGCAGTTCTTC	CASSLRRGVFSYNEQFF
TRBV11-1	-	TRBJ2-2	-	TGTGCCAGCAGCTTCGAACAAACTACCGGGGAGCTGTTTTTT	CASSFEQTTGELFF
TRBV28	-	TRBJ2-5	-	TGTGCCAGCACCCCTCCTAGCACGTACCAAGAGACCCAGTACTTC	CASTPPSTYQETQYF
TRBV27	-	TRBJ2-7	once	TGTGCCAGCAGTTTAGGGGGGACACCCACCTACGAGCAGTACTTC	CASSLGGTPTYEQYF
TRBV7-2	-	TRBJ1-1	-	TGTGCCAGCAGCCTTAGGGAGGGGGACACTGAAGCTTTCTTT	CASSLREGDTEAFF
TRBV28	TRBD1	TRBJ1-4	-	TGTGCCAGCAGTTCGACAGGGGCTAATGAAAAACTGTTTTTT	CASSSTGANEKLFF
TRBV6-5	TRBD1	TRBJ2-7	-	TGTGCCAGCAGCCCCTCGGGGACAGGCCACTACGAGCAGTACTTC	CASSPSGTGHYEQYF
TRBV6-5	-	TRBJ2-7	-	TGTGCCAGCAGTGAAAGACAATACGAGCAGTACTTC	CASSERQYEQYF
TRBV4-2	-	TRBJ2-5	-	TGTGCCAGCAGCCAAGTAGGGACTCAAGAGACCCAGTACTTC	CASSQVGTQETQYF
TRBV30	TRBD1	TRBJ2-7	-	TGTGCCTGGCGGACAGGGCCTTACGAGCAGTACTTC	CAWRTGPYEQYF
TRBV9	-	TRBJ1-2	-	TGTGCCAGCAGCTCCACTAACTATGGCTACACCTTC	CASSSTNYGYTF
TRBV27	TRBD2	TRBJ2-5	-	TGTGCCAGCAGTTTTGGCGGACTAGCGGGCGCTTTTAGAGAGACCCAGTACTTC	CASSFGGLAGAFRETQYF
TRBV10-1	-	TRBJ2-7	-	TGCGCCAGCAGTGACGGGATGGAGCAGTACTTC	CASSDGMEQYF
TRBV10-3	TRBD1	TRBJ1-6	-	TGTGCCATCAGTGAGTCAGGGACAGGCTTTTCACCCCTCCACTTT	CAISESGTGFSPLHF
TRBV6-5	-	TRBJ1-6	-	TGTGCCAGCGCGGAGACGAATAATTCACCCCTCCACTTT	CASAETNNSPLHF
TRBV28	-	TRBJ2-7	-	TGTGCCAGTACGACAGGAGTAAGCGAGCAGTACTTC	CASTTGVSEQYF
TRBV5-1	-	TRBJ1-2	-	TGCGCCAGCAGCTTGGACCCCGGAAACTATGGCTACACCTTC	CASSLDPGNYGYTF
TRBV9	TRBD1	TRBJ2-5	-	TGTGCCAGCAAAGCGGGGACAGGGGTTCAAGAGACCCAGTACTTC	CASKAGTGVQETQYF
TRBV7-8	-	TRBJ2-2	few	TGTGCCAGCAGCTTAGCCGCGGGGACCGGGGAGCTGTTTTTT	CASSLAAGTGELFF
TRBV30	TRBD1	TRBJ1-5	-	TGTGCCTGGAGTCTCCCTGGGACAGGGTTTTATCAGCCCCAGCATTTT	CAWSLPGTGFYQPQHF
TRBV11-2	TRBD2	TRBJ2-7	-	TGTGCCAGCAGCAGCCCTAGCGGGAGTCCTCTCGAGCAGTACTTC	CASSSPSGSPLEQYF
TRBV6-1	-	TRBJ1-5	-	TGTGCCAGCAGAGGGGTAAGCAATCAGCCCCAGCATTTT	CASRGVSNQPQHF